The clone carrying this T cell receptor beta chain has only a few counts. Its antigen is still unknown. The record originates from a study of identical twins. MiXCR was run by TCRdb on the 5' RACE reads, yielding one entry per CDR3 protein. The repertoire holds around 570,000 distinct CDR3 sequences, with approximately 9.6% as singletons. The V gene lost 4 bases and the J gene lost 4 bases, with 13 bases spanning the gap. CDR1 SNHLY and CDR2 FYNNEI come from the germline V gene. This CDR3 spans 14 amino acids. Study-level points and caveats: Cross-sectional statistics, not tracking of the same donors, supported the conclusions. Out-of-frame beta chain sequences displayed weaker excess sharing between twins.

These records were also assigned to another study, of yellow fever vaccine responses in identical twins.

This TCR was recovered from a woman younger than 30 in good health. The V and J genes are TRBV2 and TRBJ1-2; D is perhaps TRBD1 (5 bases). The specimen sequenced was PBMCs. In DNA, the CDR3 is TGTGCCAGCAGTGGTGAAGCAGGGACCTATGGCTACACCTTC. Translation gives CASSGEAGTYGYTF.